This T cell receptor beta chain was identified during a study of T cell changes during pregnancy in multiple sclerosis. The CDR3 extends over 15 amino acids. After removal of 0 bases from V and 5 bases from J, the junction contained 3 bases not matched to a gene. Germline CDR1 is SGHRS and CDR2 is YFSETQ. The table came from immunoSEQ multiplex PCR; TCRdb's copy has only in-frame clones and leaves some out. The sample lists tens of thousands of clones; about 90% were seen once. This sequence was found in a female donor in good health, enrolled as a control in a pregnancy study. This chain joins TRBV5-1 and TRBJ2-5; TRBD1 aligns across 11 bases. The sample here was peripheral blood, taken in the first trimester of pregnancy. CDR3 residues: CASSLEDRGRETQYF. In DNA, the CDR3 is TGCGCCAGCAGCTTGGAGGACAGGGGGCGGGAGACCCAGTACTTC.